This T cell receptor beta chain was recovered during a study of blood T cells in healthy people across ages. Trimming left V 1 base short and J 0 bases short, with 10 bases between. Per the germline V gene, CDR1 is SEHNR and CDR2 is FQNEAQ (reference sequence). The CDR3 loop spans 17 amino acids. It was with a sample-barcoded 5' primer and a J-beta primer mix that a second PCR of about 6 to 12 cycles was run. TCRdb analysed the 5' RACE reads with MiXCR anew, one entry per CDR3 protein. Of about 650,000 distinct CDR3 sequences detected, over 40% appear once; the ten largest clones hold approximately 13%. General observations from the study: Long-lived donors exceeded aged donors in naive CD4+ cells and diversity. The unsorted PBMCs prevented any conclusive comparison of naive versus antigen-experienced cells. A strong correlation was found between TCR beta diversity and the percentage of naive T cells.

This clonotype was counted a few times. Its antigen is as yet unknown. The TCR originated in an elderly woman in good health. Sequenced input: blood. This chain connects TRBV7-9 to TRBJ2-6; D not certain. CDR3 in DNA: TGTGCCAGCAGCTTAGTCGACGGTGGCTCTGGGGCCAACGTCCTGACTTTC. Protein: CASSLVDGGSGANVLTF.